A selection of T cell receptor beta chains follows, all from one sample in a study of CD8+ T cells in alopecia areata. The method was immunoSEQ multiplex PCR; TCRdb's version includes in-frame clones alone and lacks a portion of them. The sample gives about 120,000 clones, about three fifths of which show up once; approximately 29% is in the top ten. The sample was CD8+ T cells sorted from blood, taken at week 4, from a patient treated with tofacitinib. These receptors were taken from a human donor with alopecia areata. Each CDR3 is given with its conserved first and last residue. A D gene is named only where the DNA matches it firmly. Clone size appears in some rows only: once, few, many, or a class for an expanded clone.

j_call,clone_size,d_call,v_call,cdr3_aa,cdr3_nt
TRBJ2-5,NA,NA,TRBV7-2,CASSPSVTWETQYF,TGTGCCAGCAGCCCCTCCGTGACCTGGGAGACCCAGTACTTC
TRBJ2-1,few,TRBD1,TRBV25-1,CASSDPGTGSNEQFF,TGTGCCAGCAGTGACCCCGGGACAGGGAGTAATGAGCAGTTCTTC
TRBJ2-1,NA,TRBD2,TRBV2,CASSELAGGGNEQFF,TGTGCCAGCAGTGAACTAGCGGGGGGCGGGAATGAGCAGTTCTTC
TRBJ2-3,NA,TRBD2,TRBV2,CASSEAATSVSTDTQYF,TGTGCCAGCAGTGAAGCTGCGACTAGCGTTAGCACAGATACGCAGTATTTT
TRBJ1-2,few,NA,TRBV29-1,CSAPAALGGYTF,TGCAGCGCCCCCGCCGCTTTAGGTGGCTACACCTTC
TRBJ1-1,few,NA,TRBV6-5,CASGDTEAFF,TGTGCCAGCGGAGACACTGAAGCTTTCTTT
TRBJ2-5,NA,TRBD2,TRBV10-3,CAITGGGVGETQYF,TGTGCCATCACCGGCGGGGGGGTTGGAGAGACCCAGTACTTC
TRBJ2-1,NA,TRBD2,TRBV13,CASSLMGGTRTAQEQFF,TGTGCCAGCAGCTTAATGGGCGGGACTAGGACGGCGCAAGAGCAGTTCTTC
TRBJ2-2,NA,TRBD1,TRBV29-1,CSVDYRGNAGELFF,TGCAGCGTTGATTACAGGGGCAATGCCGGGGAGCTGTTTTTT
TRBJ1-2,NA,NA,TRBV29-1,CSATTTANYGYTF,TGCAGCGCTACAACGACAGCTAACTATGGCTACACCTTC
TRBJ2-7,NA,NA,TRBV29-1,CSVLSVDYEQYF,TGCAGCGTTTTGTCCGTGGACTACGAGCAGTACTTC
TRBJ2-7,once,NA,TRBV30,CAWRTGYEQYF,TGTGCCTGGAGAACAGGCTACGAGCAGTACTTC
TRBJ2-3,many,NA,TRBV29-1,CSVGDRTDTQYF,TGCAGCGTAGGAGACAGGACTGATACGCAGTATTTT
TRBJ2-3,NA,TRBD1,TRBV7-3,CASSLSTGGVFTDTQYF,TGTGCCAGCAGCTTATCGACAGGGGGCGTTTTTACAGATACGCAGTATTTT
TRBJ2-1,few,TRBD2,TRBV19,CASSKRGSYNEQFF,TGTGCCAGTAGTAAGCGGGGCTCCTACAATGAGCAGTTCTTC
TRBJ1-5,NA,NA,TRBV9,CASSVGQGSNQPQHF,TGTGCCAGCAGCGTAGGGCAGGGCAGCAATCAGCCCCAGCATTTT
TRBJ1-1,NA,NA,TRBV29-1,CSVVRGDAFF,TGCAGCGTTGTGAGGGGAGACGCTTTCTTT
TRBJ1-1,NA,NA,TRBV4-3,CASSQERRTEAFF,TGCGCCAGCAGCCAAGAACGGCGGACTGAAGCTTTCTTT
TRBJ1-3,NA,NA,TRBV30,CAWSGKPGAGNTIYF,TGTGCCTGGAGTGGAAAACCAGGGGCTGGAAACACCATATATTTT
TRBJ2-2,NA,NA,TRBV30,CAWSVGDSPTNTGELFF,TGTGCCTGGAGTGTAGGCGACTCACCTACTAACACCGGGGAGCTGTTTTTT
TRBJ1-2,NA,NA,TRBV30,CAFPFWGSNYGYTF,TGTGCCTTCCCTTTTTGGGGGTCCAACTATGGCTACACCTTC
TRBJ2-7,NA,NA,TRBV7-9,CASSLPLYEQYF,TGTGCCAGCAGCTTACCTCTCTACGAGCAGTACTTC
TRBJ2-3,few,TRBD2,TRBV29-1,CSVQLSGGARDTQYF,TGCAGCGTCCAACTTAGCGGGGGGGCCAGAGATACGCAGTATTTT
TRBJ2-1,NA,NA,TRBV4-1,CASSQDPVYNEQFF,TGCGCCAGCAGCCAAGATCCCGTCTACAATGAGCAGTTCTTC
TRBJ2-7,few,TRBD1,TRBV4-1,CASSQLGQGATYEQYF,TGCGCCAGCAGCCAACTGGGACAGGGGGCCACCTACGAGCAGTACTTC
TRBJ2-1,NA,TRBD2,TRBV29-1,CSVSGGDLYNEQFF,TGCAGCGTTAGCGGGGGGGACCTCTACAATGAGCAGTTCTTC
TRBJ2-5,NA,NA,TRBV29-1,CSVKLPPGGPHQETQYF,TGCAGCGTCAAATTACCCCCCGGCGGACCTCACCAAGAGACCCAGTACTTC
TRBJ2-7,NA,TRBD1,TRBV29-1,CSVEDRGESYEQYF,TGCAGCGTCGAGGACAGGGGGGAATCCTACGAGCAGTACTTC
TRBJ1-2,NA,TRBD1,TRBV29-1,CSGMGQSVDGYTF,TGCAGCGGTATGGGACAGTCGGTGGATGGCTACACCTTC
TRBJ1-1,few,TRBD1,TRBV9,CASSQLGQGSMNTEAFF,TGTGCCAGCAGCCAACTCGGACAGGGTTCTATGAACACTGAAGCTTTCTTT
TRBJ1-1,few,NA,TRBV7-9,CASSFRDTEAFF,TGTGCCAGCAGCTTCCGGGACACTGAAGCTTTCTTT
TRBJ2-7,NA,TRBD1,TRBV27,CASSLGKWTGEDYEQYF,TGTGCCAGCAGTTTAGGGAAATGGACAGGGGAGGACTACGAGCAGTACTTC
TRBJ1-1,NA,NA,TRBV18,CASSPLPTGTDYLTEAFF,TGTGCCAGCTCACCCCTCCCAACCGGGACCGATTATCTCACTGAAGCTTTCTTT
TRBJ2-7,once,NA,TRBV27,CASSRGTNSYEQYF,TGTGCCAGCAGTCGGGGAACGAATTCGTACGAGCAGTACTTC